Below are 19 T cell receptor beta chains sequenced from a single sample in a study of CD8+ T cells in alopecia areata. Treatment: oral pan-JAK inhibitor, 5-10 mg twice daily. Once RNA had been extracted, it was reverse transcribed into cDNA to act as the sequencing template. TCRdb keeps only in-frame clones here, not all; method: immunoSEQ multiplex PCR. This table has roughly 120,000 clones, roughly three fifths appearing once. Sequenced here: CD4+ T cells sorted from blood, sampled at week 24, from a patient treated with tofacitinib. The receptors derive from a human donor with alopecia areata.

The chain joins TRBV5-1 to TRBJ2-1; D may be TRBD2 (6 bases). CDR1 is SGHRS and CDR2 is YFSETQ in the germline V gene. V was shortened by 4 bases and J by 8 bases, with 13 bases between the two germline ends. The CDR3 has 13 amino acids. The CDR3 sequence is CASSPGGGDEQFF. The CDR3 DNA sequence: TGCGCCAGCAGCCCGGGTGGAGGGGATGAGCAGTTCTTC.

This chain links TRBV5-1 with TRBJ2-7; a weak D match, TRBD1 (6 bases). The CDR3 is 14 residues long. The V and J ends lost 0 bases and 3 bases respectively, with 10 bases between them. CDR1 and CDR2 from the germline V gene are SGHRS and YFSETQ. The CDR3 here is CASSLGETGYEQYF. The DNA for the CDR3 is TGCGCCAGCAGCTTGGGGGAGACAGGCTACGAGCAGTACTTC. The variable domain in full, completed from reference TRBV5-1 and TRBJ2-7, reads KAGVTQTPRYLIKTRGQQVTLSCSPISGHRSVSWYQQTPGQGLQFLFEYFSETQRNKGNFPGRFSGRQFSNSRSEMNVSTLELGDSALYLCASSLGETGYEQYFGPGTRLTVT.

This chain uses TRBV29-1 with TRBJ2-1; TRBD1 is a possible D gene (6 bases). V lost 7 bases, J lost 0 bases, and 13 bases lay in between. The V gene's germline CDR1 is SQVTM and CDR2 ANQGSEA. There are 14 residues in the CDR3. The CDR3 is CSAFTGSSYNEQFF. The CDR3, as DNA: TGCAGCGCCTTTACAGGGTCCTCCTACAATGAGCAGTTCTTC.

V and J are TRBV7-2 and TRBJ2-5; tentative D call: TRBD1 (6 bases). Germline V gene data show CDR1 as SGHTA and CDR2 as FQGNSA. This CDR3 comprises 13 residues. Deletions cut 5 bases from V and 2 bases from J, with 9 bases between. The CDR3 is CASSLGTQETQYF. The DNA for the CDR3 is TGTGCCAGCAGCCTCGGGACACAAGAGACCCAGTACTTC.

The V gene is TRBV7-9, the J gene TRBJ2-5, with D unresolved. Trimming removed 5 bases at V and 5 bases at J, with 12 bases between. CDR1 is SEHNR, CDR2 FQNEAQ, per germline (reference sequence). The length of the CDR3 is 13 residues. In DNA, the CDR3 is TGTGCCAGCAGCCCCCAGTTGAGTGAGACCCAGTACTTC. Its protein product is CASSPQLSETQYF. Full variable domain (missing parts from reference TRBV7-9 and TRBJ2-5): DTGVSQNPRHKITKRGQNVTFRCDPISEHNRLYWYRQTLGQGPEFLTYFQNEAQLEKSRLLSDRFSAERPKGSFSTLEIQRTEQGDSAMYLCASSPQLSETQYFGPGTRLLVL.

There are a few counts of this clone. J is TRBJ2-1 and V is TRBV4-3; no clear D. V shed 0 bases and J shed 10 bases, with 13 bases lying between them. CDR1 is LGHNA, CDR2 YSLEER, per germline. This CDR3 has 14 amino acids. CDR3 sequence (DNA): TGCGCCAGCAGCCAAGAGGCCACAAGGCCCGAGCAGTTCTTC. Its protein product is CASSQEATRPEQFF.

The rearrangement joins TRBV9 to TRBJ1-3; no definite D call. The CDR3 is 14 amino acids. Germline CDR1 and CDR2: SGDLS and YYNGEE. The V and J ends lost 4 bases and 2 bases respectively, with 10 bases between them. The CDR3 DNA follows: TGTGCCAGCAGCTCTCGGTCAACTGGAAACACCATATATTTT. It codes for CASSSRSTGNTIYF.

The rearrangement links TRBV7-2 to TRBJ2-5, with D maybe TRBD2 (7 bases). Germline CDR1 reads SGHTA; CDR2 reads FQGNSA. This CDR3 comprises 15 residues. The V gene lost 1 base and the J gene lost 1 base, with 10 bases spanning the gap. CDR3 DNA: TGTGCCAGCAGCTTAGGCGGGGGCAGCCAAGAGACCCAGTACTTC. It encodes CASSLGGGSQETQYF.

CDR3 region: CASSFGTSGGQETQYF. CDR3 sequence (DNA): TGCGCCAGCAGCTTTGGGACTAGCGGGGGACAAGAGACCCAGTACTTC. The rearrangement joins TRBV5-1 to TRBJ2-5, with 14 bases lining up with TRBD2. Germline V gene data show CDR1 as SGHRS and CDR2 as YFSETQ. The CDR3 consists of 16 residues. Trimming at V came to 2 bases and at J to 2 bases, leaving 2 bases not matched to a gene.

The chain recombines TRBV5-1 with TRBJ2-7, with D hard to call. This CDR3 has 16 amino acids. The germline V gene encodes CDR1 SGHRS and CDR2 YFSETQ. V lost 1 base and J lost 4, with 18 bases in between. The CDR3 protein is CASSLRSDPVQYEQYF. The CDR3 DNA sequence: TGCGCCAGCAGCTTGCGATCCGACCCCGTTCAATACGAGCAGTACTTC.

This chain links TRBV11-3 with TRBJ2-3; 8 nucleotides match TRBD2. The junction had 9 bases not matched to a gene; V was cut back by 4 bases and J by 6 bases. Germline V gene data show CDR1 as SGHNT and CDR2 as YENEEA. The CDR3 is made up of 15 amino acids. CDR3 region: CASSSAAGDWDTQYF. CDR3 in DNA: TGTGCCAGCAGCTCAGCAGCGGGGGACTGGGATACGCAGTATTTT.

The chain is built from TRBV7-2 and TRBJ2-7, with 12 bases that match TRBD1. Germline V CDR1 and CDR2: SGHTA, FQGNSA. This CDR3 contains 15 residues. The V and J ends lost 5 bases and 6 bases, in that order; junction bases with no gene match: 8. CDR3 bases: TGTGCCAGCAGCCATCCGGGACAGGGGGCCGGCGAGCAGTACTTC. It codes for CASSHPGQGAGEQYF.

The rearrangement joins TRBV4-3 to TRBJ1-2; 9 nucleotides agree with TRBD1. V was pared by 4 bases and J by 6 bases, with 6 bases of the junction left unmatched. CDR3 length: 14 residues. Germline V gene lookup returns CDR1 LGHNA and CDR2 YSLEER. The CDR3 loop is CASSRDRGFDGYTF. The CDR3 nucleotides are TGCGCCAGCAGCCGTGACAGGGGGTTCGATGGCTACACCTTC.

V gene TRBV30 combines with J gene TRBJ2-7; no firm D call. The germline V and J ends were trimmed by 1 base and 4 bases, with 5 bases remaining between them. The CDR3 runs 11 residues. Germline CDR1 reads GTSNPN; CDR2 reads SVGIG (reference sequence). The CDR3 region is CAWSEAYEQYF. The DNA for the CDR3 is TGTGCCTGGAGTGAAGCTTACGAGCAGTACTTC.

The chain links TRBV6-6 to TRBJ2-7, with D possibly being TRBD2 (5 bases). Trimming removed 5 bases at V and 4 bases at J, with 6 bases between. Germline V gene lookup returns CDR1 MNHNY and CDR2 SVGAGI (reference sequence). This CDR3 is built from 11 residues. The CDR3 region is CASSGGYEQYF. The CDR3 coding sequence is TGTGCCAGCAGTGGCGGGTACGAGCAGTACTTC.

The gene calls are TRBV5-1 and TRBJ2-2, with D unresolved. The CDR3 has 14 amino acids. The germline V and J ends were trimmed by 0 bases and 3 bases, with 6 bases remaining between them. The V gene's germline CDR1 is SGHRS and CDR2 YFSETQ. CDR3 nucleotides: TGCGCCAGCAGCTTGGGGCAGGACACCGGGGAGCTGTTTTTT. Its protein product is CASSLGQDTGELFF.

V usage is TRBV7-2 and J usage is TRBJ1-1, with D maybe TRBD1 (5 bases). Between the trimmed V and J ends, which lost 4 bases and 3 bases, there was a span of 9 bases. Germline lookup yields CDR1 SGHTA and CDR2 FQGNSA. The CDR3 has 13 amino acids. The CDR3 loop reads CASSWGLDTEAFF. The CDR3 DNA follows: TGTGCCAGCAGCTGGGGACTGGACACTGAAGCTTTCTTT.

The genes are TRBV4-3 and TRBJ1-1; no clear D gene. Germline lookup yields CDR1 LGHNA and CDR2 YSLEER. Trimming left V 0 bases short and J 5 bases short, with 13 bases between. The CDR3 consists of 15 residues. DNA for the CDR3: TGCGCCAGCAGCCAAGATCAAACGGGGAGGACTGAAGCTTTCTTT. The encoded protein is CASSQDQTGRTEAFF.

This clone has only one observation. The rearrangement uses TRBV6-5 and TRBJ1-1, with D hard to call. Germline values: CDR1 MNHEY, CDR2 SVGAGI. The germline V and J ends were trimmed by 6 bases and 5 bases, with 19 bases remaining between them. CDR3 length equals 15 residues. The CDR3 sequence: CASSQATLVGTEAFF. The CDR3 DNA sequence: TGTGCCAGCAGCCAGGCCACCCTCGTTGGTACTGAAGCTTTCTTT.